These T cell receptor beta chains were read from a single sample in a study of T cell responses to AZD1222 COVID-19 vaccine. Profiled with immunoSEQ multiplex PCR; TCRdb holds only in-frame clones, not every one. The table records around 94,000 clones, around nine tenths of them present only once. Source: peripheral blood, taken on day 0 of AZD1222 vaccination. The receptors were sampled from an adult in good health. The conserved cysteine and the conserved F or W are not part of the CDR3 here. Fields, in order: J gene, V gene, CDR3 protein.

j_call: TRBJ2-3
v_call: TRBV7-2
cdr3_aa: ASSSRGGATTDTQY

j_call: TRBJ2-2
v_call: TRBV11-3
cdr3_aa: ASSPRTGRSTGELF

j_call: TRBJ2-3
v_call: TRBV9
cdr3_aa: ASSAASGGISDTQY

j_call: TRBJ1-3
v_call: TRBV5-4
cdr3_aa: ASSLAAGGHTIY

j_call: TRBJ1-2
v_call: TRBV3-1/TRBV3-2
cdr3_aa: ASSQDVNFYGYT

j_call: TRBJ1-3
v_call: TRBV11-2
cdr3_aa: ASSSSLRGGNTIY

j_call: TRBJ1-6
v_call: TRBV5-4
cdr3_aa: ASSPGQGAQYKALH

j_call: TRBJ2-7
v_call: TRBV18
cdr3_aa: ASSPLGGQVYEQY

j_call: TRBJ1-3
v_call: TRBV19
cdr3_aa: ASARTAGNTIY

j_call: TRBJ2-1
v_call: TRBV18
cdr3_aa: ASSPKGDEQF

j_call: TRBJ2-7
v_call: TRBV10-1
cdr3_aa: ASSGLAGGYEQY

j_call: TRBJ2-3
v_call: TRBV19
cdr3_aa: ASRRTEVGTDTQY

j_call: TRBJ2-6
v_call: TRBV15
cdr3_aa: ATSRGSSGANVLT

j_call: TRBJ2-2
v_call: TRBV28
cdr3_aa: ASYGVGTGELF

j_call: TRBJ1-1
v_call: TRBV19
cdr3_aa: ASTTTHSGINTEAF

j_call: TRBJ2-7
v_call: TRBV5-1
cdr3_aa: ASSWGSTGEQY

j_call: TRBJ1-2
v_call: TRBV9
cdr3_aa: ASSVGAGDGYGYT

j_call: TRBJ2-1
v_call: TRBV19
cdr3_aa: ATHTGQGYNEQF

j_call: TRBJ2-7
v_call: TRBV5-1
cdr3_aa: ASSFSVTRGEQY

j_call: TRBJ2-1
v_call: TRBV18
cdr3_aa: ASSPPSLSYNEQF

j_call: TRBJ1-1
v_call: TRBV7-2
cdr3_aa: ASSPPNRGNTEAF

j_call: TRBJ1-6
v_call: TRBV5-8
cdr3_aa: ASSPGQYNSPLH

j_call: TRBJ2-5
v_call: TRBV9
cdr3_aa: ASSGRDSFGETQY

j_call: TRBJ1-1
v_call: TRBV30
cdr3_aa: AWSGGRSWNTEAF

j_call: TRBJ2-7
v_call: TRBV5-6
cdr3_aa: ASSSSYEQY

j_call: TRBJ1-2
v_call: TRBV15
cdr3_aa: ATSRDLSLGYGYT

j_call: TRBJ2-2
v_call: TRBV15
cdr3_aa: ATSMTLNTGELF

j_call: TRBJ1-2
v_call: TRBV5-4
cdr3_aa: ASSSQTGPHNYGYT

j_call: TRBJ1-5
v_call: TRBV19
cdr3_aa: ASSLPGEGQPQH

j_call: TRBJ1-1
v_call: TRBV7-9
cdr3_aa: ASRGTGGENTEAF

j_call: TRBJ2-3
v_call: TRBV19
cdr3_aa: ASTSAGRTDTQY

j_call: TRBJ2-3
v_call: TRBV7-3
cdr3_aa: ASSLRAISDTQY

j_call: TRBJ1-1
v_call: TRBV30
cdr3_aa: AWSVGGRTEAF

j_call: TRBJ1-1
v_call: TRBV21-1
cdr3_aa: ASSKAAPGTNTEAF

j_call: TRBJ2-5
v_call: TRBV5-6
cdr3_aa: ASSLARGGGETQY

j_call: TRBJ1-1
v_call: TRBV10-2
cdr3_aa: ASSEDPAGTEAF

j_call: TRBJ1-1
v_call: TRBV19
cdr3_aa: ASRLNTEAF

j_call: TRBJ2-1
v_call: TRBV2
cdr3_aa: ASSPQGFPNNEQF

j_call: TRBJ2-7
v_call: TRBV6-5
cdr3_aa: ASNIQGPGYEQY

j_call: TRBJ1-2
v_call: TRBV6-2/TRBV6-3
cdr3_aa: ASSYSKFSVYGYT

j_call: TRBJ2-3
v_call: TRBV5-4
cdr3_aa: ASSSTDTDTQY

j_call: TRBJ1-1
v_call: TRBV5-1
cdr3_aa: ASSLTGGRYTEAF

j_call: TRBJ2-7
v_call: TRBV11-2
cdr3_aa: ASSPSGGAEQY

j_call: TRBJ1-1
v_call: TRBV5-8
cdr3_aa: ASSTEGPEAF

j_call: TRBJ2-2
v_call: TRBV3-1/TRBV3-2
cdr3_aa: ASSQALAGGPWELF

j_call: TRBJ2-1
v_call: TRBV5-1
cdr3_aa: ASSGERGARPF